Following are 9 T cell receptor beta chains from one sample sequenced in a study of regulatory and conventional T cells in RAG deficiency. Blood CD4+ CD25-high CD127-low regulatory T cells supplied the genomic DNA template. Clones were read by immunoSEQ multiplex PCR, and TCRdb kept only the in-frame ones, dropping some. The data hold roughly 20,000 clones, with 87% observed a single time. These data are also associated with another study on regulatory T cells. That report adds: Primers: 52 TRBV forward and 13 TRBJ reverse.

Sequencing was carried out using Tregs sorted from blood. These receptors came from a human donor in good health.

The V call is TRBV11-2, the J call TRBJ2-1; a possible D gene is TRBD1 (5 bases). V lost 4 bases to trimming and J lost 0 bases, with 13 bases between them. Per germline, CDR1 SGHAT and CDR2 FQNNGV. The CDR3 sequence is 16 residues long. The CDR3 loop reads CASSWNRMASYNEQFF. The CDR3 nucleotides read TGTGCCAGCAGCTGGAACAGGATGGCCTCCTACAATGAGCAGTTCTTC.

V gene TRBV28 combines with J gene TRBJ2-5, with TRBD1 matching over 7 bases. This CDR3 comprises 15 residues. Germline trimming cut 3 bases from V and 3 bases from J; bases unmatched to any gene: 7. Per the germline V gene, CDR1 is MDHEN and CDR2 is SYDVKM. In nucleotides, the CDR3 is TGTGCCAGCAGTTTCCCCGTTACAGGGGAAGAGACCCAGTACTTC. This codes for CASSFPVTGEETQYF.

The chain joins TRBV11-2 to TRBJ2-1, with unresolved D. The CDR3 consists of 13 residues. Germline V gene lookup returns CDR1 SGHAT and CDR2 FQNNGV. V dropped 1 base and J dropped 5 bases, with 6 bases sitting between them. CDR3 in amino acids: CASSLGLNNEQFF. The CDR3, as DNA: TGTGCCAGCAGCTTAGGCCTAAACAATGAGCAGTTCTTC.

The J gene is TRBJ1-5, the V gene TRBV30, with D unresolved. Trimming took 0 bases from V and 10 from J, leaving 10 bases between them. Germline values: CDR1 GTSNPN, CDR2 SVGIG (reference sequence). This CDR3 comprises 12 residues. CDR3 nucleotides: TGTGCCTGGAGTGTACTGGATAGTCCCCAGCATTTT. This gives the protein CAWSVLDSPQHF.

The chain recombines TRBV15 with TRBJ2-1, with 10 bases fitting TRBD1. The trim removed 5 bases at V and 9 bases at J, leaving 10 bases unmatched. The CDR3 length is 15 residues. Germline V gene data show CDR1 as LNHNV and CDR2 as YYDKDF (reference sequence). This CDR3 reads CATSRDRGGVSEQFF. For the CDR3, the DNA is TGTGCCACCAGCCGGGACAGGGGCGGTGTGAGTGAGCAGTTCTTC.

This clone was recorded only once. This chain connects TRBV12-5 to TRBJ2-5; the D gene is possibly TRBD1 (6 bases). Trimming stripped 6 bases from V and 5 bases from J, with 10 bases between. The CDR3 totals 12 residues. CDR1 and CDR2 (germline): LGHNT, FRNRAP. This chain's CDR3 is CASGQGLETQYF. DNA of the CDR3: TGTGCTAGTGGCCAGGGGCTTGAGACCCAGTACTTC.

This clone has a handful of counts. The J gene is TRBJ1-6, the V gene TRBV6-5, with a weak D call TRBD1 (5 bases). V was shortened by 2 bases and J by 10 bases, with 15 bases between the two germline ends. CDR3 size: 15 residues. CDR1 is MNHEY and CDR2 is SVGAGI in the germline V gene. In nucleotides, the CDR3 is TGTGCCAGCAGTTACCAGCGGCAGGGCCACTCACCCCTCCACTTT. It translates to CASSYQRQGHSPLHF.

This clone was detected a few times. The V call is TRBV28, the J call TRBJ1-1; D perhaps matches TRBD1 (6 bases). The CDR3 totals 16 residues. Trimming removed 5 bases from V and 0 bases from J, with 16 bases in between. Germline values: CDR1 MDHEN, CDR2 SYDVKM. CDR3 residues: CASSPPGATLNTEAFF. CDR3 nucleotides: TGTGCCAGCAGTCCCCCGGGGGCAACTTTGAACACTGAAGCTTTCTTT. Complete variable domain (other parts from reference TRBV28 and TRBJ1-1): DVKVTQSSRYLVKRTGEKVFLECVQDMDHENMFWYRQDPGLGLRLIYFSYDVKMKEKGDIPEGYSVSREKKERFSLILESASTNQTSMYLCASSPPGATLNTEAFFGQGTRLTVV.

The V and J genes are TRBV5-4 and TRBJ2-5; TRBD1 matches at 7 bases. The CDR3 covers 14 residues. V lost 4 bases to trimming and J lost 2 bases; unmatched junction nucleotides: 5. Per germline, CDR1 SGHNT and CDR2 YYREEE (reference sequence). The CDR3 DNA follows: TGTGCCAGCAGCAAAACGGGACAGCAAGAGACCCAGTACTTC. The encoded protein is CASSKTGQQETQYF.